A selection of T cell receptor beta chains follows, all from one sample in a study of blood T cell repertoires in COVID-19. Assay used: immunoSEQ multiplex PCR; TCRdb lists only in-frame clones, some missing. Among 250,000 to 300,000 clones, 80% to 85% were seen once, and the ten largest hold less than 3%. The specimen was peripheral blood. Receptor source: a woman aged 60-75 years with active or convalescent COVID-19. CDR3s include the opening cysteine and the closing phenylalanine or tryptophan. A D gene is named only where the DNA matches it firmly. Some rows have no size entry. The others give once, few or many, or a class for an expanded clone.

D gene	V gene	CDR3 length	J gene	clone size	CDR3 protein	CDR3 DNA
NA	TRBV6-5	14	TRBJ1-1	NA	CASNNRQWDTEAFF	TGTGCCAGCAATAACCGACAGTGGGACACTGAAGCTTTCTTT
TRBD1	TRBV6-6	15	TRBJ2-1	NA	CASSWTGPFYNEQFF	TGTGCCAGCAGTTGGACAGGCCCATTTTACAATGAGCAGTTCTTC
TRBD1	TRBV3-1/TRBV3-2	15	TRBJ2-7	NA	CASSPLRGGFYEQYF	TGTGCCAGCAGCCCCCTTAGAGGGGGCTTTTACGAGCAGTACTTC
TRBD2	TRBV11-2	17	TRBJ2-3	NA	CASSWDRLAGITDTQYF	TGTGCCAGCAGCTGGGACCGACTAGCGGGGATCACAGATACGCAGTATTTT
TRBD1	TRBV19	14	TRBJ1-1	NA	CASNPQGAGTEAFF	TGTGCCAGTAACCCACAGGGGGCGGGGACTGAAGCTTTCTTT
TRBD1	TRBV29-1	13	TRBJ1-4	NA	CSATGAINEKLFF	TGCAGCGCAACAGGGGCGATTAATGAAAAACTGTTTTTT
NA	TRBV14	12	TRBJ1-2	NA	CASSQVPLSYTF	TGTGCCAGCAGCCAAGTTCCTCTATCCTACACCTTC
NA	TRBV19	15	TRBJ1-2	NA	CASSRTIRDAGGYTF	TGTGCCAGTAGTAGGACCATCCGGGACGCGGGGGGCTACACCTTC
TRBD2	TRBV27	18	TRBJ2-7	NA	CASSPGLAGGTLPYEQYF	TGTGCCAGCAGTCCAGGACTAGCGGGGGGCACATTACCCTACGAGCAGTACTTC
NA	TRBV2	12	TRBJ1-4	NA	CASGAVVGQLFF	TGTGCCAGCGGGGCCGTGGTGGGGCAACTGTTTTTT
TRBD1	TRBV27	14	TRBJ2-5	NA	CASSRGQVQETQYF	TGTGCCAGCAGTCGGGGACAGGTACAAGAGACCCAGTACTTC
NA	TRBV7-2	14	TRBJ1-1	once	CASIQGYSNTEAFF	TGTGCCAGTATACAGGGATATAGTAACACTGAAGCTTTCTTT
NA	TRBV6-6	15	TRBJ2-1	NA	CASISDSSSYNEQFF	TGTGCCAGCATATCAGACTCGAGCTCCTACAATGAGCAGTTCTTC
TRBD1	TRBV5-1	14	TRBJ1-2	NA	CASTAGQGNYGYTF	TGCGCCAGCACGGCGGGACAGGGTAACTATGGCTACACCTTC
NA	TRBV20-1	11	TRBJ1-2	NA	CSAPVPYGYTF	TGCAGTGCTCCCGTCCCCTATGGCTACACCTTC
NA	TRBV5-5	16	TRBJ1-3	NA	CASSLAGGGIGNTIYF	TGTGCCAGCAGCTTGGCCGGCGGGGGAATAGGAAACACCATATATTTT